The 29 T cell receptor beta chains listed next were all sequenced from one sample in a study of CD8 T cells in Susac syndrome. With random hexamers, roughly 0.45 to 1 ug RNA was reverse transcribed. TCRdb analysed the immunoSEQ multiplex PCR reads with MiXCR anew, one entry per CDR3 protein. This sample has approximately 160,000 distinct CDR3 sequences; around 93% occur once, and the top ten carry approximately 0.14%. Sequencing used CD4+ T cells from PBMCs. The receptor set was obtained from a human donor in good health.

The chain uses TRBV6-1 and TRBJ1-1; perhaps TRBD1 as D (5 bases). This CDR3 is built from 11 residues. Trimming shortened V by 7 bases and J by 7 bases, and 10 bases separated the two germline ends. Germline V gene sequence: CDR1 MNHNS, CDR2 SASEGT. CDR3 loop: CASKQVIEAFF. In nucleotides, the CDR3 is TGTGCCAGCAAACAGGTTATTGAAGCTTTCTTT.

V is TRBV12-3 or TRBV12-4 and J is TRBJ2-5; 10 bases are a match to TRBD2. The V gene end was trimmed by 5 bases and the J gene end by 5 bases; junction bases not matched to a gene: 5. The CDR3 extends over 14 amino acids. The CDR3 region is CASSPLAGRETQYF. The CDR3 coding sequence is TGTGCCAGCAGTCCACTAGCGGGGAGGGAGACCCAGTACTTC.

The table lists this clonotype with a count of one. The chain is built from TRBV5-4 and TRBJ1-6; D might be TRBD1 (6 bases). The germline gives CDR1 SGHNT, CDR2 YYREEE (reference sequence). Deletions cut 5 bases from V and 7 bases from J, with 13 bases between. The length of the CDR3 is 14 residues. The CDR3 protein is CASRPTGSNSPLHF. The DNA of the CDR3 is TGTGCCAGCAGACCCACAGGGAGCAATTCACCCCTCCACTTT. The full variable domain, rest sourced from reference TRBV5-4 and TRBJ1-6, is ETGVTQSPTHLIKTRGQQVTLRCSSQSGHNTVSWYQQALGQGPQFIFQYYREEENGRGNFPPRFSGLQFPNYSSELNVNALELDDSALYLCASRPTGSNSPLHFGNGTRLTVT.

This chain connects TRBV2 to TRBJ1-2, with 11 bases identical to TRBD1. This CDR3 is built from 14 residues. Germline V gives CDR1 SNHLY, CDR2 FYNNEI. Unmatched junction bases numbered 13, after V lost 11 bases and J lost 8 bases. Here the CDR3 DNA reads TGTGCCGGAAGTGCGGGACAGGGGGATGTCGGCTACACCTTC. It translates to CAGSAGQGDVGYTF.

J is TRBJ2-5 and V is TRBV6-5, with a tentative D call TRBD1 (6 bases). Germline V gene sequence: CDR1 MNHEY, CDR2 SVGAGI. The CDR3 consists of 15 residues. Trimming shortened V by 3 bases and J by 4 bases, and 15 bases separated the two germline ends. The CDR3 region is CASSYGTSKGETQYF. CDR3 DNA sequence: TGTGCCAGCAGTTATGGGACATCAAAGGGAGAGACCCAGTACTTC.

The gene calls are TRBV6-5 and TRBJ1-2; tentatively, D is TRBD1 (5 bases). The V end was cut by 0 bases, the J end by 3 bases, with 11 bases between. Germline V gene data show CDR1 as MNHEY and CDR2 as SVGAGI. The CDR3 consists of 15 residues. CDR3 sequence (DNA): TGTGCCAGCAGTTACTCGATATCGGGACACTATGGCTACACCTTC. This translates into CASSYSISGHYGYTF.

The chain couples TRBV4-1 to TRBJ2-3; D is ambiguous. Trimming stripped 0 bases from V and 2 bases from J, with 3 bases between. The CDR3 sequence is 13 residues long. Germline loops: CDR1 MGHRA, CDR2 YSYEKL. CDR3 sequence: CASSQDLTDTQYF. The CDR3 nucleotides read TGCGCCAGCAGCCAAGATCTCACAGATACGCAGTATTTT.

The CDR3 DNA reads as TGCAGTGCTAGAGATCCAGGGAGAAACGGAGAGACCCAGTACTTC. Residues: CSARDPGRNGETQYF. The rearrangement joins TRBV20-1 to TRBJ2-5; tentatively, D is TRBD1 or TRBD2 (5 bases each). The V gene lost 0 bases and the J gene lost 4 bases, with 15 bases spanning the gap. This CDR3 is built from 15 residues. The V gene's germline CDR1 is DFQATT and CDR2 SNEGSKA (reference sequence).

V and J are TRBV6-5 and TRBJ1-2, with 7 bases that match TRBD1. The CDR3 spans 13 residues. The germline V gene encodes CDR1 MNHEY and CDR2 SVGAGI. J lost 0 bases, V lost 8 bases, and 3 bases had no gene match. DNA for the CDR3: TGTGCCAGCCGGGACAGTTCTAACTATGGCTACACCTTC. Its translation: CASRDSSNYGYTF.

This chain uses TRBV19 with TRBJ1-5; D gene unclear. Germline V gene sequence: CDR1 LNHDA, CDR2 SQIVND (reference sequence). The length of the CDR3 is 15 residues. Trimming pared 5 bases from V and 0 bases from J, leaving 11 bases between. Here the CDR3 reads CASSPAVNSNQPQHF. The CDR3 coding sequence is TGTGCCAGTAGTCCCGCGGTGAATAGCAATCAGCCCCAGCATTTT.

The chain combines TRBV7-3 with TRBJ2-1; 11 nucleotides align to TRBD1. V dropped 5 bases and J dropped 3; count of bases not matched to a gene: 3. From germline, CDR1 is SGHTA and CDR2 FQGTGA. CDR3 size: 15 residues. The CDR3 loop is CASSPGTGGYNEQFF. CDR3 DNA sequence: TGTGCCAGCAGCCCTGGGACAGGGGGCTACAATGAGCAGTTCTTC.

V and J are TRBV20-1 and TRBJ1-1, with 9 bases fitting TRBD1. This CDR3 is built from 15 residues. Losses at the gene ends were 1 base for V and 2 bases for J; bases not matched to a gene: 5. The germline V gene encodes CDR1 DFQATT and CDR2 SNEGSKA (reference sequence). The CDR3 loop reads CSARGPTGGNTEAFF. The DNA for the CDR3 is TGCAGTGCTAGAGGACCTACAGGGGGCAACACTGAAGCTTTCTTT.

V and J are TRBV28 and TRBJ2-7; D not certain. This CDR3 is 14 amino acids long. From germline, CDR1 is MDHEN and CDR2 SYDVKM. V was trimmed by 2 bases and J by 0 bases, leaving 8 bases between them. The CDR3 protein is CASSLDEVSYEQYF. The DNA of the CDR3 is TGTGCCAGCAGTTTAGATGAAGTCTCCTACGAGCAGTACTTC.

V and J are TRBV5-6 and TRBJ2-1; the D call may be TRBD1 or TRBD2 (5 bases each). V was trimmed by 3 bases and J by 7 bases, leaving 20 bases between them. Per germline, CDR1 SGHDT and CDR2 YYEEEE. The CDR3 runs to 16 residues. DNA for the CDR3: TGTGCCAGCAGCTCACCGGGACGCGCAAGAGGTAATGAGCAGTTCTTC. This gives the protein CASSSPGRARGNEQFF.

Turning to this clonotype: At one end, the junction sequence differs from germline, possibly due to a read error. The V and J genes are TRBV4-1 and TRBJ1-5; D gene unclear. Germline assignment: CDR1 MGHRA and CDR2 YSYEKL. The CDR3 length is 15 residues. For the CDR3, the DNA is TGCGCCAGCAGCTACAAGGGCATTAGCGATCAGCCCCAGCATTTT. Its protein is CASSYKGISDQPQHF.

The chain recombines TRBV7-9 with TRBJ2-5, with a weak D call TRBD2 (6 bases). Germline V CDR1 and CDR2: SEHNR, FQNEAQ (reference sequence). The CDR3 is 13 amino acids. Trimming took 6 bases from V and 7 from J, leaving 15 bases between them. Written as DNA, the CDR3 is TGTGCCAGCAGTCTCCCCCCCGGGGGGACCCAGTACTTC. Encoded protein: CASSLPPGGTQYF.

The chain employs TRBV12-3 or TRBV12-4 and TRBJ1-4; a weak D match, TRBD1 (5 bases). This CDR3 is 14 amino acids long. V lost 6 bases, J lost 5 bases, and 13 bases lay in between. The CDR3 protein is CASSYRDPNEKLFF. The CDR3 DNA follows: TGTGCCAGCAGCTATAGGGACCCGAATGAAAAACTGTTTTTT.

The chain joins TRBV28 to TRBJ1-4; perhaps TRBD1 as D (6 bases). This CDR3 is built from 15 residues. Between the trimmed V and J ends, which lost 4 bases and 3 bases, there was a span of 12 bases. From germline, CDR1 is MDHEN and CDR2 SYDVKM. The CDR3 DNA follows: TGTGCCAGCAGTTCCCCGACAGGTTCTAATGAAAAACTGTTTTTT. The encoded protein is CASSSPTGSNEKLFF. The full variable domain, in which reference TRBV28 and TRBJ1-4 provide the parts outside the CDR3, is DVKVTQSSRYLVKRTGEKVFLECVQDMDHENMFWYRQDPGLGLRLIYFSYDVKMKEKGDIPEGYSVSREKKERFSLILESASTNQTSMYLCASSSPTGSNEKLFFGSGTQLSVL.

This chain links TRBV6-1 with TRBJ1-5, with 8 bases aligning to TRBD1. Germline CDR1 reads MNHNS; CDR2 reads SASEGT. The V segment lost 1 base and the J segment 5 bases; nucleotides outside the gene matches: 4. This CDR3 comprises 15 residues. The CDR3 DNA is TGTGCCAGCAGTGAAGGGACAGGGTGGGATCAGCCCCAGCATTTT. It specifies CASSEGTGWDQPQHF.

The chain recombines TRBV29-1 with TRBJ1-1; 8 nucleotides align to TRBD1. The CDR3 loop spans 14 amino acids. Looked up from germline, CDR1 is SQVTM and CDR2 is ANQGSEA. The V and J ends lost 7 bases and 6 bases, in that order; junction bases with no gene match: 13. CDR3 sequence (DNA): TGCAGCGGGTCAGGGGGCAACGGTCCGGCTGAAGCTTTCTTT. Translating gives CSGSGGNGPAEAFF.

This chain links TRBV7-2 with TRBJ1-5; D unclear. With 0 bases removed from V and 4 bases from J, the gap between germline ends came to 13 bases. In germline, CDR1 is SGHTA, CDR2 FQGNSA. The CDR3 is 16 residues long. The CDR3 region has the DNA TGTGCCAGCAGCTTAGCTCCGGGGATGGGAAATCAGCCCCAGCATTTT. Translation gives CASSLAPGMGNQPQHF.

The rearrangement uses TRBV6-1 and TRBJ1-6; the D is unclear. CDR1 and CDR2 from the germline V gene are MNHNS and SASEGT. V dropped 9 bases and J dropped 10 bases, with 19 bases sitting between them. The CDR3 totals 14 residues. The CDR3 nucleotides are TGTGCCAGTTCCCCGGGATCAACTTTGTCACCCCTCCACTTT. Translated: CASSPGSTLSPLHF.

The gene calls are TRBV29-1 and TRBJ1-1; D remains ambiguous. The germline CDR1 and CDR2 sequences are SQVTM and ANQGSEA. The CDR3 is made up of 14 amino acids. V shed 2 bases and J shed 3 bases, with 13 bases lying between them. Written as DNA, the CDR3 is TGCAGCGTTGAATACAGTTCAGTGGACACTGAAGCTTTCTTT. Protein product: CSVEYSSVDTEAFF.

The chain joins TRBV3-1 to TRBJ2-7, with D hard to call. This CDR3 comprises 13 residues. V lost 4 bases and J 1 base, leaving 8 bases between the germline ends. CDR1 is LGHDT and CDR2 is YNNKEL in the germline V gene (reference sequence). CDR3 bases: TGTGCCAGCAGCCTTCTGGAGTCCTACGAGCAGTACTTC. It translates to CASSLLESYEQYF.

This clonotype was observed a few times. The rearrangement joins TRBV7-8 to TRBJ1-1; D remains ambiguous. Germline V CDR1 and CDR2: SGHVS, FQNEAQ. Trimming stripped 0 bases from V and 5 bases from J, with 4 bases between. This CDR3 comprises 12 residues. The CDR3 loop is CASSLAATEAFF. The DNA for the CDR3 is TGTGCCAGCAGCTTAGCCGCTACTGAAGCTTTCTTT.

The rearrangement joins TRBV4-1 to TRBJ1-6, with TRBD1 matching over 7 bases. Per germline, CDR1 MGHRA and CDR2 YSYEKL. This CDR3 spans 15 amino acids. With 4 bases clipped from V and 10 bases from J, the junction kept 10 bases outside the gene matches. In DNA form, the CDR3 reads TGCGCCAGCAGCCTTAGGGACAGTCTAGGGTCACCCCTCCACTTT. It yields the protein CASSLRDSLGSPLHF.

Here the CDR3 DNA reads TGCGCCAGCAGCTCCAGACCTCAATCGAACACTGAAGCTTTCTTT. Translated: CASSSRPQSNTEAFF. This chain joins TRBV5-1 and TRBJ1-1; D remains ambiguous. CDR1 is SGHRS and CDR2 is YFSETQ in the germline V gene. The CDR3 runs to 15 residues. Trimming cost V 3 bases and J 1 base, with 13 bases left between them.

The chain carries TRBV20-1 and TRBJ2-7; the match to TRBD2 covers 10 bases. The CDR3 spans 18 residues. The germline CDR1 and CDR2 sequences are DFQATT and SNEGSKA (reference sequence). V shed 0 bases, J shed 7 bases, and the junction held 18 bases outside the gene matches. The CDR3 protein is CSARDIKDSGGTRREQYF. The CDR3 nucleotides are TGCAGTGCTAGAGATATTAAGGATAGCGGGGGGACCCGTAGGGAGCAGTACTTC.

The V gene is TRBV20-1, the J gene TRBJ1-3; D not certain. The length of the CDR3 is 13 residues. V was pared by 6 bases and J by 0 bases, with 9 bases between. Germline CDR1 is DFQATT and CDR2 is SNEGSKA (reference sequence). The CDR3 reads CSAPLDSGNTIYF. Written as DNA, the CDR3 is TGCAGTGCCCCCTTGGACTCTGGAAACACCATATATTTT.